This TCR beta chain was observed in a study of cytotoxic CD8 clonotypes in ibrutinib-treated CLL (TCRdb year 2021). Background for the entire study: In this cohort, approximately 15 patients were treatment-naive and about a dozen were relapsed/refractory, while approximately 18 had unmutated IGHV. Partial responses were observed in approximately 24 patients and complete responses in 2; after a median follow-up of 68 months, remission was maintained in around 14 patients and progression was observed in approximately twelve. Response samples were obtained after a median of roughly eleven months of treatment, with a range of roughly 6 to 40 months. Samples averaged roughly 280,000 productive templates and 94,082 productive rearrangements. Of the approximately 91 people in the trial, around 24 had longitudinal samples available. Cryopreserved peripheral blood mononuclear cells were collected before treatment, at response, and at either disease progression or sustained remission. Every sample from remission and from progressive disease was obtained while the patients were still on ibrutinib. The full study reports these points: Public clonotypes were rare and either shrank or stayed stable during treatment, and the rise in clonality at ibrutinib response reflected expansion of private clonotypes. Baseline clonality exceeded that of age-matched healthy donors and correlated strongly with circulating CD8+ T-cell counts. Sampling times were not matched between sustained-remission and progressing patients, and lymph node repertoires were not studied. Clonality increased at ibrutinib response, stayed stable in sustained remission, and fell back toward baseline at progression.

CDR1 LNHDA and CDR2 SQIVND were looked up in the germline V gene (reference sequence). Inclusive of the bounding cysteine and phenylalanine, the CDR3 is 15 residues long. The read is trimmed to its CDR3 DNA, 45 bases read in frame from base 1. Germline trimming amounts to 7 bases on V and 2 bases on J, with 7 as the count of junction bases outside the gene matches. The sample's time point label, decoded: about twelve months on ibrutinib. For TCR beta library preparation, approximately 2 micrograms of genomic DNA were isolated from cryopreserved PBMCs. Longitudinal blood samples from CLL patients on ibrutinib monotherapy underwent high-throughput TCR beta sequencing. The patients took part in an open-label, single-center phase 2 trial of ibrutinib monotherapy. A MiSeq instrument was used for deep resolution sequencing, which targeted depths ranging from 1 in 1 million up to 1 in 200,000 T cells, with coverage averaging 10x for each clonotype. The immunoSEQ hsTCRB Kit was used to generate TCR beta libraries. Processing in the source paper ran as follows. Data were analyzed with ImmunoSEQ Data Assistant and ImmunoSEQ Analyzer, with V, D and J genes assigned per IMGT definitions. Clonality, which ranges from 0 to 1, was calculated by subtracting the normalized Shannon entropy of productive rearrangement frequencies from one. Only overrepresented clonotypes making up at least 0.05% of the repertoire of each patient were included in the public clonotype analysis. Some 13 age-matched healthy donor repertoires from immuneACCESS were used as controls for clonality. Not all clones reach the TCRdb copy of this immuneACCESS table, which keeps in-frame sequences only. Checked studies attribute under half of the gap to unresolved V genes and leave the rest unexplained. For V, J and clone size, that table is used; D and trimming come from the DNA. The sample data list around 70,000 clones, and 68% of these were observed just once. Together, the top ten hold about 5.7% of the sample.

As to this clone: What this receptor recognizes is not known. Within one base of it there is no much larger clone, and no base qualities were kept.

The sequence links TRBV19 to TRBJ1-5, with TRBD1 identical over 8 junction bases. The clonotype originates from a human donor with chronic lymphocytic leukemia. The sample consisted of PBMCs, taken after 12 months of ibrutinib treatment. The nucleotide sequence reads as follows: TGTGCCAGTACCCCACTACAGGGGGGCAATCAGCCCCAGCATTTT. The translation is CASTPLQGGNQPQHF.